This T cell receptor beta chain stems from a study of lung T cells in sarcoidosis with Löfgren's syndrome. CDR1 and CDR2 from the germline V gene are SQVTM and ANQGSEA. V lost 3 bases to trimming and J lost 6 bases, with 13 bases between them. The length of the CDR3 is 13 residues. Using its own MiXCR run on the reads, TCRdb lists one record per CDR3 protein. The sample records more than 50,000 distinct CDR3 sequences, 20% to 25% being singletons. The sample consisted of CD4+ T cells from PBMCs. The clonotype comes from a human donor with sarcoidosis (Löfgren's syndrome or another form), or a control subject (not recorded which). The genes are TRBV29-1 and TRBJ2-3; D is unclear. This chain's CDR3 is CSVDGQADDTQYF. DNA for the CDR3: TGCAGCGTTGACGGGCAGGCCGACGATACGCAGTATTTT.